This T cell receptor (beta chain) was recovered during a study of PD-1 blockade in mismatch repair-deficient tumors. Trimming took 5 bases from V and 5 from J; bases not matched to a gene: 7. Germline V lookup: CDR1 MDHEN, CDR2 SYDVKM. CDR3 length: 15 amino acids. Described time point: approximately 10-day in vitro stimulation with candidate neoantigen peptide 6. A few pembrolizumab responders had their TCRs sequenced. Cells were stimulated about 11 days with each of under 10 ELISpot-reactive neoantigens. Clone fold changes were calculated against an identical culture without peptide. This clone was detected only a few times. Its specificity is unknown. Data came from immunoSEQ multiplex PCR; TCRdb stores just in-frame clones and leaves some out. The table includes approximately 13,000 clones, roughly nine tenths detected once.

The genes are TRBV28 and TRBJ2-1; 9 nucleotides match TRBD2. This receptor was taken from an adult with mismatch repair-deficient cancer. This sample comprised cells cultured in vitro, obtained from a patient treated with pembrolizumab. The DNA for the CDR3 is TGTGCCAGCAGTCCCAGCGGGAGGCTCCACAATGAGCAGTTCTTC. It translates to CASSPSGRLHNEQFF.